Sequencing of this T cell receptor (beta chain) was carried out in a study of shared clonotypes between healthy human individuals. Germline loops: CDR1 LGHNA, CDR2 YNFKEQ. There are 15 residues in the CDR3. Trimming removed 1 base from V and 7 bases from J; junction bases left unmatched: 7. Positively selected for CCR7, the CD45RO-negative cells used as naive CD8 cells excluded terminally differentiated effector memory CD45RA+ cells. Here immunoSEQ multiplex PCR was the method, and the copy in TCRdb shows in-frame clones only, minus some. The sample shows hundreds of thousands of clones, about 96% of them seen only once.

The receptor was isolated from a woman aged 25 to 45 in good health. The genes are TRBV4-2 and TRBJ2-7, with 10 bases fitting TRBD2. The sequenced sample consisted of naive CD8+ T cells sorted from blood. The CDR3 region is CASSQVAGGPGEQYF. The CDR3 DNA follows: TGTGCCAGCAGCCAAGTAGCGGGAGGCCCGGGGGAGCAGTACTTC.